This TCR beta chain was observed in a study of blood T cell repertoires in COVID-19. Study context: Specimens from acute and convalescent COVID-19 originated in the United States, Italy and Spain. Sample material is recorded as cDNA or gDNA derived from T cells, B-cell-depleted T cells, or PBMCs.

The CDR3 has 16 residues. Looked up from germline, CDR1 is MNHNY and CDR2 is SVGAGI (reference sequence). J gave up 6 bases and V 8 bases, and 11 bases lay outside the gene matches. As processed by the authors: Quantification of nucleated cells was approximated via reference gene primer amplification. Sequencing was performed with immunoSEQ multiplex PCR; in TCRdb, only in-frame clones are kept and a portion is missing. That table furnishes V, J and clone size, whereas the DNA furnished D and trimming. The table includes roughly 200,000 clones, roughly 84% detected once. There are a few counts of this clone.

The clonotype comes from a human donor in a cohort sampled during active COVID-19. The chain is built from TRBV6-6 and TRBJ2-2, with 11 positions matching TRBD1. The specimen sequenced was peripheral blood. The CDR3 region has the DNA TGTGCCAGCTCCTCTTGGGGACAGGGGGTCTCCGGGGAGCTGTTTTTT. This codes for CASSSWGQGVSGELFF.